These T cell receptor beta chains were read from a single sample in a study of blood T cell repertoires in COVID-19. Only in-frame clones appear in the TCRdb table, and some are missing; sequencing was by immunoSEQ multiplex PCR. Of around 20,000 clones listed, around 94% are singletons. Sequencing was done on a sample of peripheral blood. These receptors originate from a human donor in a cohort sampled during active COVID-19. Each CDR3 is given with its conserved first and last residue. A D gene is named only where the DNA matches it firmly. Only some rows state a clone size, as once, few, many or a class for expanded clones.

j_call,v_call,cdr3_length,clone_size,d_call,cdr3_aa,cdr3_nt
TRBJ2-1,TRBV3-1/TRBV3-2,17,.,TRBD1,CASSQDTTGETYNEQFF,TGTGCCAGCAGCCAAGATACAACAGGGGAAACTTACAATGAGCAGTTCTTC
TRBJ1-4,TRBV28,14,.,.,CASSLWTPNEKLFF,TGTGCCAGCAGTTTATGGACACCTAATGAAAAACTGTTTTTT
TRBJ1-2,TRBV7-2,12,.,.,CASSLRSGGYTF,TGTGCCAGCAGCTTACGGTCGGGTGGCTACACCTTC
TRBJ2-7,TRBV3-1/TRBV3-2,12,.,.,CASSQGGGWQYF,TGTGCCAGCAGCCAAGGGGGCGGTTGGCAGTACTTC
TRBJ2-7,TRBV10-2,11,.,.,CASRGPEEQYF,TGCGCCAGCAGGGGTCCGGAGGAGCAGTACTTC
TRBJ2-7,TRBV6-2/TRBV6-3,12,.,.,CASSFSSYEQYF,TGTGCCAGCAGTTTTAGCTCCTACGAGCAGTACTTC
TRBJ2-7,TRBV3-1/TRBV3-2,14,.,.,CASSQPGFLDVQYF,TGTGCCAGCAGCCAACCGGGATTTCTCGACGTGCAGTACTTC
TRBJ2-1,TRBV11-3,15,.,.,CASSVGSSSYNEQFF,TGTGCCAGCAGCGTCGGGAGTAGTTCCTACAATGAGCAGTTCTTC
TRBJ2-2,TRBV7-2,14,.,.,CASKRTFNTGELFF,TGTGCCAGCAAAAGGACTTTCAACACCGGGGAGCTGTTTTTT
TRBJ1-1,TRBV24-1,15,.,.,CATSASDRPNTEAFF,TGTGCCACCAGTGCCTCGGACAGACCTAACACTGAAGCTTTCTTT
TRBJ1-1,TRBV11-2,13,.,TRBD1,CASRGQGNTEAFF,TGTGCCAGCAGAGGACAGGGTAACACTGAAGCTTTCTTT
TRBJ2-7,TRBV2,11,.,.,CASSERHEQYF,TGTGCCAGCAGTGAGAGGCACGAGCAGTACTTC
TRBJ1-1,TRBV5-1,14,.,.,CASSIGPGGTEAFF,TGCGCCAGCAGCATCGGGCCCGGGGGGACTGAAGCTTTCTTT
TRBJ1-5,TRBV7-6,15,.,.,CASSLVPGVNQPQHF,TGTGCCAGCAGCTTAGTTCCAGGGGTGAATCAGCCCCAGCATTTT
TRBJ2-5,TRBV28,15,.,.,CASSQNSAGSETQYF,TGTGCCAGCAGTCAGAACTCGGCGGGGTCAGAGACCCAGTACTTC
TRBJ1-1,TRBV7-7,13,.,TRBD1,CASSLTGTSEAFF,TGTGCTAGCAGCTTGACAGGGACTAGTGAAGCTTTCTTT
TRBJ2-1,TRBV2,13,.,.,CASSEERGGLEFF,TGTGCCAGCAGTGAAGAGAGAGGGGGATTGGAGTTCTTC
TRBJ2-7,TRBV6-5,14,once,TRBD1,CASSLDRGTYEQYF,TGTGCCAGCAGTCTCGACAGGGGCACCTACGAGCAGTACTTC
TRBJ2-7,TRBV7-3,16,few,TRBD2,CASSPVIGGRSWEQYF,TGTGCCAGCAGTCCCGTGATCGGCGGGAGGTCTTGGGAGCAGTACTTC
TRBJ2-5,TRBV5-1,16,.,TRBD2,CASSFGGGAGEETQYF,TGCGCCAGCAGCTTTGGCGGGGGGGCCGGTGAAGAGACCCAGTACTTC
TRBJ1-1,TRBV11-2,16,.,TRBD1,CASSPGQGRGVAEAFF,TGTGCCAGCAGCCCGGGACAGGGGCGCGGGGTGGCTGAAGCTTTCTTT
TRBJ2-3,TRBV3-1/TRBV3-2,12,.,.,CASSPSADTQYF,TGTGCCAGCAGCCCTAGCGCAGATACGCAGTATTTT